The present TCR beta chain was sequenced within a study of T-cell reconstitution after alpha-beta-depleted transplantation in children. Regarding the study as a whole: Diversity of TCRbeta at day 60 was high in some patients, arising from surviving recipient T cells and thymic progenitors. Newly produced T cells mostly provided counts and TCRbeta diversity after one year, as hyperexpanded clones declined. Expanded clones from the graft, numbering several hundred, reportedly supplied alpha-beta T cells about two months after transplant.

CDR3 length equals 15 residues. CDR1 SGHAT and CDR2 FQNNGV come from the germline V gene. V trimming: 4 bases; J trimming: 9 bases; junction bases outside the gene matches: 10. The authors prepared the TCRbeta library with unique molecular identifiers. MiXCR was run by TCRdb on the PCR reads, yielding one entry per CDR3 protein. Of 300,000 to 400,000 distinct CDR3 sequences listed, under 20% are singletons. Concerning this clonotype itself: Its matching antigen is unknown.

The sample was PBMCs, mostly from graft donor cells, taken 360 days after TCRalphabeta/CD19-depleted stem cell transplant. The origin of this receptor is a male patient aged 2-9 years who had a stem cell transplant for acute lymphoblastic leukemia, so the T cells may come from the graft donor. V is TRBV11-2 and J is TRBJ2-4, with 9 bases lining up with TRBD1. CDR3 in DNA: TGTGCCAGCAGCTCTCGGGACAGGGCGAGGAGCATTCAGTACTTC. Encoded protein: CASSSRDRARSIQYF.